The clone carrying this T cell receptor (beta chain) was picked up a small number of times. The length of the CDR3 is 19 residues. Trimming took 6 bases from V and 3 from J; bases not matched to a gene: 20. Per germline, CDR1 SGHDT and CDR2 YYEEEE. This entry belongs to a study of cytomegalovirus exposure and HLA in healthy donors. Both 60 Vbeta primers and 13 Jbeta primers went into the PCR. Assay used: immunoSEQ multiplex PCR; TCRdb lists only in-frame clones, some missing. This sample carries around 93,000 clones, less than 80% of them seen once, and the ten largest clones take over 5%. The receptor was derived from a boy between 10 and 17 years old in good health and CMV-seropositive. This chain uses TRBV5-6 with TRBJ2-4, with TRBD2 identical over 8 bases. Specimen: PBMCs. The CDR3 spells CASISLSGSSVIGKNIQYF. CDR3 DNA sequence: TGTGCCAGCATTTCGTTAAGCGGGAGTTCGGTTATTGGCAAAAACATTCAGTACTTC.